The 26 T cell receptor beta chains below come from one sample, sequenced in a study of T cells after yellow fever vaccination. TCRdb reprocessed the 5' RACE reads via MiXCR and lists one record per CDR3 protein. The sample holds hundreds of thousands of distinct CDR3 sequences, roughly 19% seen once. The sequencing here drew on PBMCs, taken 15 days after the yellow fever booster vaccination. The receptors originated from a man aged 25 to 40 who received the YFV17D yellow fever vaccine.

The chain joins TRBV3-1 to TRBJ2-1; 7 bases match TRBD2. In germline, CDR1 is LGHDT, CDR2 YNNKEL (reference sequence). The CDR3 totals 16 residues. V was clipped by 1 base and J by 8 bases; unmatched bases: 11. In DNA, the CDR3 is TGTGCCAGCAGCCAAGGGCTAGCGGTATACGGTGATGAGCAGTTCTTC. Translating it yields CASSQGLAVYGDEQFF.

This chain links TRBV30 with TRBJ2-3; 9 positions match TRBD1. The CDR3 runs 16 residues. Germline CDR1 is GTSNPN and CDR2 is SVGIG (reference sequence). V dropped 0 bases and J dropped 0; count of bases not matched to a gene: 4. DNA of the CDR3: TGTGCCTGGAGTGTACTCGACAGGGGGAGCACAGATACGCAGTATTTT. Its translation is CAWSVLDRGSTDTQYF.

The V and J genes are TRBV4-3 and TRBJ2-7; 9 nucleotides match TRBD1. The V and J ends lost 4 bases and 3 bases, in that order; junction bases with no gene match: 7. The germline V gene encodes CDR1 LGHNA and CDR2 YSLEER. The CDR3 covers 15 residues. In DNA, the CDR3 is TGCGCCAGCAGCCGACCGGGACAGGGTAACTACGAGCAGTACTTC. Amino acids: CASSRPGQGNYEQYF.

Ten or more counts support this clonotype. This rearrangement joins TRBV29-1 to TRBJ1-1; D gene uncertain. The germline CDR1 and CDR2 sequences are SQVTM and ANQGSEA. The CDR3 consists of 10 residues. Trimming took off 2 bases at V and 7 bases at J, with 5 bases between the two ends. The CDR3 DNA is TGCAGCGTTGAATTCCGTGAAGCTTTCTTT. Its protein product is CSVEFREAFF. The full variable domain, its missing parts supplied by reference TRBV29-1 and TRBJ1-1, is SAVISQKPSRDICQRGTSLTIQCQVDSQVTMMFWYRQQPGQSLTLIATANQGSEATYESGFVIDKFPISRPNLTFSTLTVSNMSPEDSSIYLCSVEFREAFFGQGTRLTVV.

This rearrangement joins TRBV9 to TRBJ2-1; 7 bases match TRBD2. The germline V gene has CDR1 SGDLS and CDR2 YYNGEE. Trimming removed 5 bases from V and 0 bases from J; junction bases left unmatched: 8. The length of the CDR3 is 16 residues. The CDR3 DNA follows: TGTGCCAGCAGTCCCACCGGCGGGAGCTCCTACAATGAGCAGTTCTTC. Translating it yields CASSPTGGSSYNEQFF.

The chain joins TRBV27 to TRBJ2-4; 10 bases align to TRBD1. The trim removed 6 bases at V and 7 bases at J, leaving 9 bases unmatched. Germline loops: CDR1 MNHEY, CDR2 SMNVEV (reference sequence). This CDR3 has 15 residues. The CDR3 bases are TGTGCCAGCAGCCCTAACGACAGGGGGCTGAACATTCAGTACTTC. Its protein product is CASSPNDRGLNIQYF.

This chain uses TRBV6-5 with TRBJ2-1, with no clear D. V was cut by 2 bases and J by 11 bases, with 7 bases left in between. The germline V gene has CDR1 MNHEY and CDR2 SVGAGI. This CDR3 has 11 residues. The CDR3 loop is CASSYALKQFF. CDR3 in DNA: TGTGCCAGCAGTTACGCCTTAAAGCAGTTCTTC.

This clonotype was observed a few times. CDR3 protein: CASRLTSGKNIQYF. The CDR3 nucleotides read TGTGCCAGCAGACTTACTAGCGGCAAAAACATTCAGTACTTC. This sequence joins TRBV6-2 or TRBV6-3 and TRBJ2-4; TRBD2 matches 8 bases. Germline CDR1 is MNHEY and CDR2 is SVGEGT. Trimming at V came to 6 bases and at J to 3 bases, leaving 4 bases not matched to a gene. This CDR3 region has 14 residues.

The gene calls are TRBV30 and TRBJ2-7; D is possibly TRBD2 (5 bases). V was pared by 2 bases and J by 10 bases, with 15 bases between. Germline CDR1 and CDR2: GTSNPN and SVGIG (reference sequence). This CDR3 has 12 residues. The CDR3 DNA follows: TGTGCCTGGAGTACCCGCGACCTAGCCCAGTACTTC. Its protein product is CAWSTRDLAQYF.

This clonotype was counted only a few times. The chain is built from TRBV7-9 and TRBJ2-3, with 8 bases that match TRBD2. Germline CDR1 reads SEHNR; CDR2 reads FQNEAQ (reference sequence). The J segment lost 9 bases and the V segment lost 2 bases, leaving 7 bases of the junction unmatched. This CDR3 spans 14 amino acids. CDR3 DNA sequence: TGTGCCAGCAGCTTAAGAGCGGGAGCTGCCACGCAGTATTTT. It specifies CASSLRAGAATQYF.

This clonotype appeared a few times. DNA of the CDR3: TGTGCCAGCATCGCGGCCGGATGGGGCACTGAAGCTTTCTTT. Translated: CASIAAGWGTEAFF. J is TRBJ1-1 and V is TRBV28, with D unresolved. Germline values: CDR1 MDHEN, CDR2 SYDVKM. The CDR3 consists of 14 residues. Trimming removed 7 bases from V and 4 bases from J, with 16 bases in between.

V is TRBV20-1 and J is TRBJ2-7; D may match TRBD1 or TRBD2 (5 bases each). Trimming pared 3 bases from V and 2 bases from J, leaving 11 bases between. The germline gives CDR1 DFQATT, CDR2 SNEGSKA (reference sequence). This CDR3 has 13 amino acids. The CDR3 DNA is TGCAGTGCTAGCGGGACCCAGACCTACGAGCAGTACTTC. This encodes CSASGTQTYEQYF.

The chain uses TRBV10-2 and TRBJ2-2; TRBD2 matches 7 bases. Germline CDR1 WSHSY, CDR2 SAAADI. With 11 bases clipped from V and 4 bases from J, the junction kept 4 bases outside the gene matches. This CDR3 comprises 12 residues. The CDR3 protein is CAGLAVTGELFF. CDR3 bases: TGCGCCGGGCTAGCGGTCACCGGGGAGCTGTTTTTT.

The rearrangement uses TRBV3-1 and TRBJ2-2; tentatively, D is TRBD2 (6 bases). The V gene's germline CDR1 is LGHDT and CDR2 YNNKEL (reference sequence). The CDR3 runs 13 residues. Trimming left V 8 bases short and J 8 bases short, with 15 bases between. In DNA, the CDR3 is TGTGCCAGCGAACTATCGGGAGCTGGGGAGCTGTTTTTT. This encodes CASELSGAGELFF.

This clonotype has just a few counts. This chain uses TRBV2 with TRBJ2-5; 9 bases are a match to TRBD1. The CDR3 loop spans 15 amino acids. Germline CDR1 is SNHLY and CDR2 is FYNNEI. The V and J ends lost 5 bases and 5 bases, in that order; junction bases with no gene match: 9. CDR3 residues: CASSNQGQGGETQYF. CDR3 sequence (DNA): TGTGCCAGCAGTAATCAGGGACAGGGAGGTGAGACCCAGTACTTC.

There are a few counts of this clonotype. The V call is TRBV20-1, the J call TRBJ2-3, with D possibly matching TRBD2 (5 bases). Trimming shortened V by 3 bases and J by 6 bases, and 10 bases separated the two germline ends. The CDR3 extends over 12 amino acids. Germline lookup yields CDR1 DFQATT and CDR2 SNEGSKA (reference sequence). The CDR3 coding sequence is TGCAGTGCTAGTGCTAGCATGGATACGCAGTATTTT. It translates to CSASASMDTQYF.

The chain links TRBV9 to TRBJ1-1; a weak D match, TRBD1 (6 bases). V was shortened by 7 bases and J by 3 bases, with 13 bases between the two germline ends. The CDR3 sequence is 13 residues long. CDR1 is SGDLS, CDR2 YYNGEE, per germline. CDR3 sequence reads: CASGFSGDTEAFF. CDR3 nucleotide sequence: TGTGCCAGCGGGTTCTCAGGGGACACTGAAGCTTTCTTT.

This chain connects TRBV25-1 to TRBJ1-1, with 10 bases identical to TRBD1. V was clipped by 10 bases and J by 7 bases; unmatched bases: 9. There are 13 residues in the CDR3. Germline CDR1 is MGHDK and CDR2 is SYGVNS. CDR3 amino acids: CATRRDRGREAFF. CDR3 nucleotide sequence: TGTGCCACTCGCCGGGACAGGGGCCGTGAAGCTTTCTTT.

The genes are TRBV2 and TRBJ1-1; 8 bases fit TRBD1. The CDR3 consists of 14 residues. The V segment lost 6 bases and the J segment 2 bases; nucleotides outside the gene matches: 5. The germline gives CDR1 SNHLY, CDR2 FYNNEI. The DNA of the CDR3 is TGTGCCAGCAGGAGACAGGGGAGAAACACTGAAGCTTTCTTT. Protein sequence: CASRRQGRNTEAFF.

Only a few counts were recorded for this clonotype. The chain couples TRBV30 to TRBJ2-6; 8 nucleotides agree with TRBD1. J lost 0 bases, V lost 7 bases, and 5 bases had no gene match. The CDR3 sequence is 15 residues long. Germline V gene data show CDR1 as GTSNPN and CDR2 as SVGIG (reference sequence). CDR3 sequence (DNA): TGTGCCTTCGACAGGGGTCTCTCTGGGGCCAACGTCCTGACTTTC. Its translation is CAFDRGLSGANVLTF.

A few counts support this clonotype. V and J are TRBV27 and TRBJ2-7; 10 nucleotides line up with TRBD2. V was pared by 5 bases and J by 3 bases, with 7 bases of the junction left unmatched. This CDR3 has 15 amino acids. CDR1 is MNHEY and CDR2 is SMNVEV in the germline V gene (reference sequence). Here the CDR3 DNA reads TGTGCCAGCAGTCTCCGGACTAGCGGAAACTACGAGCAGTACTTC. Translating it yields CASSLRTSGNYEQYF.

V is TRBV6-5 and J is TRBJ2-7; D not resolved. Germline V gene lookup returns CDR1 MNHEY and CDR2 SVGAGI. This CDR3 has 16 residues. With 0 bases removed from V and 0 bases from J, the gap between germline ends came to 12 bases. The DNA for the CDR3 is TGTGCCAGCAGTTACTCCCAGGCATTCAGCTCCTACGAGCAGTACTTC. Amino acids: CASSYSQAFSSYEQYF.

This clonotype was detected only once. The rearrangement joins TRBV10-3 to TRBJ2-7; D might be TRBD2 (6 bases). V was pared by 5 bases and J by 0 bases, with 11 bases between. The CDR3 loop spans 14 amino acids. CDR1 and CDR2 (germline): ENHRY, SYGVKD. CDR3 region: CAISLAAASYEQYF. CDR3 sequence (DNA): TGTGCCATCAGTTTAGCGGCAGCCTCCTACGAGCAGTACTTC.

This clonotype was found many times. V usage is TRBV7-2 and J usage is TRBJ2-5, with TRBD2 as a possible D gene (5 bases). Trimming took off 5 bases at V and 4 bases at J, with 8 bases between the two ends. Germline values: CDR1 SGHTA, CDR2 FQGNSA. The CDR3 runs to 12 residues. CDR3 bases: TGTGCCAGCAGCCCGGGGAGAGAGACCCAGTACTTC. Encoded protein: CASSPGRETQYF.

This clonotype showed up many times. The gene calls are TRBV6-4 and TRBJ2-5, with D maybe TRBD2 (6 bases). V was clipped by 5 bases and J by 2 bases, with 9 bases between them. The CDR3 length is 13 residues. Germline lookup yields CDR1 MRHNA and CDR2 SNTAGT. For the CDR3, the DNA is TGTGCCAGCAGTAGCGGGCCGCAAGAGACCCAGTACTTC. It is translated as CASSSGPQETQYF.

This clonotype was seen only a few times. This chain links TRBV10-3 with TRBJ2-5; no reliable D call. V was shortened by 0 bases and J by 5 bases, with 7 bases between the two germline ends. This CDR3 region has 13 residues. CDR1 ENHRY and CDR2 SYGVKD come from the germline V gene. CDR3 amino acids: CAISESGLETQYF. Here the CDR3 DNA reads TGTGCCATCAGTGAGTCAGGGTTGGAGACCCAGTACTTC.